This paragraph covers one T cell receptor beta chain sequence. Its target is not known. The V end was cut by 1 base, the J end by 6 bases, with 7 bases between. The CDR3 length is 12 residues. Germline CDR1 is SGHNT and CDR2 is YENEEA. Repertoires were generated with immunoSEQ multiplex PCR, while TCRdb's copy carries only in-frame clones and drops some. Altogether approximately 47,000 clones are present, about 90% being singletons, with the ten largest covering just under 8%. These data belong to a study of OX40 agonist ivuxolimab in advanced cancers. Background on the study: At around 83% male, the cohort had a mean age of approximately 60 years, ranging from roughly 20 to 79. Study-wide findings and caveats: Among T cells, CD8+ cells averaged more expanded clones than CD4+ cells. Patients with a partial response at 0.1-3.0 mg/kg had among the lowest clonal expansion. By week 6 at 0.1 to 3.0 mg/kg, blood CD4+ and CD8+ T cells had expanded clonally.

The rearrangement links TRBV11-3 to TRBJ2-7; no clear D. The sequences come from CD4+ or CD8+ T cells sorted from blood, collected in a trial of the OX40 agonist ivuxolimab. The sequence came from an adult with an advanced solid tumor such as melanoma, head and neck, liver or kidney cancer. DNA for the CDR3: TGTGCCAGCAGCTTAGGGTGGTCCGAGCAGTACTTC. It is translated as CASSLGWSEQYF.